These 6 T cell receptor beta chains were sequenced from one sample in a study of blood T cell repertoires in COVID-19 (dated by TCRdb to the early 2020s). The library was made by the immunoSEQ multiplex PCR assay. TCRdb obtained this table from immuneACCESS and retained in-frame rearrangements with V and J assigned. These tables miss some clones; where compared with another copy, unresolved V genes account for less than half of the shortfall, and the remainder is unexplained. This sample has 140,000 to 150,000 clones in its table, and 78% of those were observed once. 1.9% of the sample goes to the ten largest clones. The sample taken for sequencing was peripheral blood. These receptors all come from a woman in her sixties or seventies with acute or convalescent COVID-19.

This chain uses TRBV7-3 with TRBJ2-5, with D tentatively TRBD2 (5 bases). The CDR3 covers 18 residues. Trimming took 1 base from V and 0 from J, leaving 18 bases between them. Germline-derived CDR1 and CDR2 are SGHTA and FQGTGA. CDR3 DNA: TGTGCCAGCAGCTTAAATCCCCGCCCGGGCGGGTACCAAGAGACCCAGTACTTC. Translated, it gives CASSLNPRPGGYQETQYF.

This chain connects TRBV28 to TRBJ2-1; D is undetermined. V lost 5 bases to trimming and J lost 3 bases, with 14 bases between them. CDR3 length: 15 amino acids. Germline CDR1 reads MDHEN; CDR2 reads SYDVKM. The CDR3 region is CASSPPLRYYNEQFF. The CDR3 DNA is TGTGCCAGCAGTCCCCCCCTCCGCTACTACAATGAGCAGTTCTTC.

This clone appeared once. The chain employs TRBV28 and TRBJ1-5; D is uncertain. Per germline, CDR1 MDHEN and CDR2 SYDVKM. Trimming took 7 bases from V and 2 from J, leaving 9 bases between them. The CDR3 covers 13 residues. The CDR3: CASKGRRNQPQHF. The CDR3 region has the DNA TGTGCCAGCAAAGGGAGGCGCAATCAGCCCCAGCATTTT.

The V gene is TRBV5-4, the J gene TRBJ1-2; the D is unclear. Trimming stripped 4 bases from V and 2 bases from J, with 12 bases between. CDR3 length: 14 residues. The germline V gene has CDR1 SGHNT and CDR2 YYREEE (reference sequence). This CDR3 reads CASSALTGNYGYTF. The CDR3 region has the DNA TGTGCCAGCAGCGCGCTGACGGGGAACTATGGCTACACCTTC.

CDR3: CASRYGGAAEQFF. The CDR3 DNA is TGTGCCAGCAGATACGGGGGGGCAGCTGAGCAGTTCTTC. This chain uses TRBV27 with TRBJ2-1, with TRBD2 matching 8 bases. The germline CDR1 and CDR2 sequences are MNHEY and SMNVEV (reference sequence). This CDR3 is 13 amino acids long. The ends lost 6 bases at V and 9 bases at J; junction bases unmatched: 7.

The chain combines TRBV28 with TRBJ1-5; 7 bases align to TRBD1. Unmatched junction bases numbered 21, after V lost 7 bases and J lost 6 bases. Germline CDR1 and CDR2: MDHEN and SYDVKM. CDR3 length: 18 residues. This CDR3 is CASTSIGTAMLRSQPQHF. CDR3 in DNA: TGTGCCAGCACCTCCATAGGGACAGCGATGCTGCGGTCTCAGCCCCAGCATTTT.